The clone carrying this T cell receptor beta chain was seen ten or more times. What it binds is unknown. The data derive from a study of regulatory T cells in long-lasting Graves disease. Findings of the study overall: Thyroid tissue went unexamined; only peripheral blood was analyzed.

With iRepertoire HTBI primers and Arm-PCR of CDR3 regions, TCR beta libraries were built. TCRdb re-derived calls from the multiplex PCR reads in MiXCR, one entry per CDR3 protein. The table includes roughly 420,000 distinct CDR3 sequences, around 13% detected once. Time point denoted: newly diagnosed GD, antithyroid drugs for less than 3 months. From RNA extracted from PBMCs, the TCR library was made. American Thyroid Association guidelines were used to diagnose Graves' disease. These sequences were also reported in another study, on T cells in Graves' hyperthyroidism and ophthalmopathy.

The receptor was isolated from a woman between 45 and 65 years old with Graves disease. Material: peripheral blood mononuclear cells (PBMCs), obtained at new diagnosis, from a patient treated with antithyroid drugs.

The CDR3 DNA follows: TGCAGCGTTGGGACTAGCGGGAGCCACGAGCAGTACTTC. Translated: CSVGTSGSHEQYF. The chain couples TRBV29-1 to TRBJ2-7, with TRBD2 matching 13 bases. Per germline, CDR1 SQVTM and CDR2 ANQGSEA. The CDR3 covers 13 residues. Trimming removed 4 bases from V and 5 bases from J; junction bases left unmatched: 2.